This TCR beta chain derives from a study of control samples from healthy donors and cancer patients. The trim removed 0 bases at V and 4 bases at J, leaving 0 bases unmatched. This CDR3 has 12 amino acids. Germline V lookup: CDR1 GTSNPN, CDR2 SVGIG (reference sequence). Method: immunoSEQ multiplex PCR; TCRdb's copy keeps in-frame clones and lacks some. Among approximately 130,000 clones listed, around 87% were seen once. This clone was detected only once. The receptor's source is a man aged 25-45 years in good health. V and J are TRBV30 and TRBJ2-7; 7 bases map to TRBD1. Sequences were obtained from blood. This CDR3 is CAWSVQGYEQYF. CDR3 DNA: TGTGCCTGGAGTGTACAGGGGTACGAGCAGTACTTC.